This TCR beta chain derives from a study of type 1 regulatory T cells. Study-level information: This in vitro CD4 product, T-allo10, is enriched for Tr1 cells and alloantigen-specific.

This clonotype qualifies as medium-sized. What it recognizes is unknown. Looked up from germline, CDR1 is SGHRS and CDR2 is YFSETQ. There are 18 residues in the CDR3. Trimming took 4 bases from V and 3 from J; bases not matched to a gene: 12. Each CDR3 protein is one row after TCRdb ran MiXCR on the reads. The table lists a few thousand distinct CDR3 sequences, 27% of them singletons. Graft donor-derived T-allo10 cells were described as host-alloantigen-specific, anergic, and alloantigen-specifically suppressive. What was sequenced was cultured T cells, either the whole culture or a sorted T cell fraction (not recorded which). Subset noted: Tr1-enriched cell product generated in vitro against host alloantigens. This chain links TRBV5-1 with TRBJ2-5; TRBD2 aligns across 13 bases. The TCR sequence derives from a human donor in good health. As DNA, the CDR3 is TGCGCCAGCAGCAGGGGGACTTCCGGGACTAGCGGGAAAGAGACCCAGTACTTC. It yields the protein CASSRGTSGTSGKETQYF.